The present TCR beta chain was sequenced within a study (dated by TCRdb to about 2016). The CDR3 starts with the cysteine, ends with the phenylalanine, and has 18 residues. Just CDR3 DNA is preserved here, 54 bases in frame from base 1. Trimming accounts for 7 bases at V and 2 bases at J, while the number of junction bases matched to no gene is 15. The CDR1 and CDR2 encoded by the germline V gene are MNHEY and SVGEGT. Library prep was done by RT-PCR. The listed sequencing device is Illumina MiSeq. TCRdb took the public reads, trimmed them with fastp at Q25, ran MiXCR for clone calling and kept in-frame beta chains. Entries are consolidated by CDR3 protein sequence, retaining the most common genes and DNA. For this sample the table gives about 680,000 distinct CDR3 sequences, of which 14% were detected only once. The top ten clonotypes cover 3% to 4.5% of the sample. In regard to this clonotype: Which antigen it targets is not known. Base qualities are not provided; no much larger clone lies one nucleotide away.

The sequence was collected from a female donor in good health, serving as a healthy control. What was sequenced was memory CD4+ T cells from blood. The V and J segments used are TRBV6-2 or TRBV6-3 and TRBJ2-3; TRBD2 agrees with 10 junctional bases. The nucleotides are TGTGCCAGCACCAACCGGGGTAGCGGGAGGTCCCCCACAGATACGCAGTATTTT. Its coded protein is CASTNRGSGRSPTDTQYF.